This TCR beta chain was recovered during a study of cytomegalovirus exposure and HLA in healthy donors. This CDR3 spans 15 amino acids. The trim removed 4 bases at V and 4 bases at J, leaving 8 bases unmatched. Germline V gene lookup returns CDR1 SEHNR and CDR2 FQNEAQ (reference sequence). Regarding this clone: Its matching antigen is unknown.

PCR involved 60 Vbeta and 13 Jbeta primers. Libraries were prepared by immunoSEQ multiplex PCR; TCRdb keeps only in-frame clonotypes and omits some of them. The table counts roughly 27,000 clones; less than 0.75% lies in the top ten. Study conclusions and caveats: Fewer N-insertions than the roughly 630-donor mean were reportedly shown by an Asian-associated ancestry cluster in a later analysis.

This chain connects TRBV7-9 to TRBJ2-5; 8 bases line up with TRBD2. The receptor's source is a man aged 30-40 years in good health and CMV-seronegative. The source material was PBMCs. CDR3 in amino acids: CASSSRLAPGETQYF. The CDR3 nucleotides are TGTGCCAGCAGCTCCCGACTAGCGCCCGGAGAGACCCAGTACTTC.